This is a list of T cell receptor beta chains from one sample in a study of T cells expressing NK-cell markers. TCRdb reprocessed the 5' RACE reads and reports one entry per CDR3 protein, with no DNA. The sample data list some 600,000 distinct CDR3 sequences. Input material: blood T cells: a sorted CD56 or NKG2C T cell subset, CD4+ or CD8+ T cells, or bulk PBMC T cells (not recorded which). These receptor sequences come from a man in his late teens or twenties in good health. Both conserved end residues are part of each CDR3. The order of the fields is V gene, J gene, CDR3 protein.

V gene: TRBV20-1; J gene: TRBJ2-5; CDR3 protein: CSASNLAGEVSETQYF
V gene: TRBV20-1; J gene: TRBJ2-3; CDR3 protein: CSASISGREDTQYF
V gene: TRBV12-3/TRBV12-4; J gene: TRBJ1-4; CDR3 protein: CASSLTGGFEKLFF
V gene: TRBV6-5; J gene: TRBJ2-2; CDR3 protein: CASSYSTAFTGELFF
V gene: TRBV4-1; J gene: TRBJ2-3; CDR3 protein: CASSLTHRGLTTDTQYF
V gene: TRBV5-1; J gene: TRBJ1-2; CDR3 protein: CASSSILGAENGYTF
V gene: TRBV12-3/TRBV12-4; J gene: TRBJ2-1; CDR3 protein: CASSLHNNEQFF
V gene: TRBV11-2; J gene: TRBJ1-4; CDR3 protein: CASSLSTGGTNEKLFF
V gene: TRBV12-3/TRBV12-4; J gene: TRBJ1-1; CDR3 protein: CASSLRGLGGGVVTEAFF
V gene: TRBV5-5; J gene: TRBJ2-1; CDR3 protein: CASSRSQASLNEQFF
V gene: TRBV12-3/TRBV12-4; J gene: TRBJ2-7; CDR3 protein: CASSWGPGGQYF
V gene: TRBV24-1; J gene: TRBJ2-1; CDR3 protein: CATSGPTGQGVNEQFF